Below, 30 T cell receptor beta chains from the same sample are listed, as sequenced in a study of blood T cell repertoires in COVID-19. The method was immunoSEQ multiplex PCR; TCRdb's version includes in-frame clones alone and lacks a portion of them. Here the sample spans 120,000 to 150,000 clones, roughly nine tenths being singletons. Sample: peripheral blood. The receptors come from a man between 18 and 29 years old with COVID-19, enrolled during active disease.

The chain joins TRBV4-2 to TRBJ2-7; D is possibly TRBD1 (5 bases). This CDR3 is built from 13 residues. The V end was cut by 4 bases, the J end by 5 bases, with 12 bases between. CDR1 LGHNA and CDR2 YNFKEQ come from the germline V gene. The CDR3 is CASSPSQGDEQYF. The DNA of the CDR3 is TGTGCCAGCAGCCCTTCGCAAGGGGACGAGCAGTACTTC.

The rearrangement joins TRBV7-3 to TRBJ2-3, with 8 bases aligning to TRBD1. CDR3 length equals 14 residues. V lost 5 bases, J lost 5 bases, and 6 bases stayed unmatched. CDR1 and CDR2 from the germline V gene are SGHTA and FQGTGA. The chain's CDR3 is CASSRTGGGDTQYF. The CDR3 region has the DNA TGTGCCAGCAGCCGTACAGGGGGAGGAGATACGCAGTATTTT.

The chain carries TRBV4-3 and TRBJ1-1; no definite D call. Germline-derived CDR1 and CDR2 are LGHNA and YSLEER. The CDR3 consists of 16 residues. V was shortened by 4 bases and J by 1 base, with 16 bases between the two germline ends. CDR3 amino acids: CASSPNPEGTNTEAFF. As DNA, the CDR3 is TGCGCCAGCAGCCCCAACCCCGAGGGCACGAACACTGAAGCTTTCTTT.

The V gene is TRBV25-1, the J gene TRBJ1-1, with a weak D call TRBD1 (6 bases). V lost 5 bases and J 1 base, leaving 11 bases between the germline ends. Germline CDR1 and CDR2: MGHDK and SYGVNS. The CDR3 covers 14 residues. Here the CDR3 reads CASSLTGANTEAFF. The CDR3 nucleotides read TGTGCCAGCAGTCTGACAGGAGCGAACACTGAAGCTTTCTTT.

This clone has more than one count but fewer than ten. The chain has TRBV5-6 and TRBJ2-2; TRBD1 might be the D (6 bases). The V and J ends lost 2 bases and 1 base respectively, with 9 bases between them. This CDR3 comprises 15 residues. Germline assignment: CDR1 SGHDT and CDR2 YYEEEE. CDR3 loop: CASSFGTLNTGELFF. For the CDR3, the DNA is TGTGCCAGCAGCTTTGGGACATTGAACACCGGGGAGCTGTTTTTT.

The J gene is TRBJ2-7, the V gene TRBV9; 7 bases map to TRBD1. J was trimmed by 3 bases and V by 3 bases; bases with no gene match: 9. In germline, CDR1 is SGDLS, CDR2 YYNGEE. This CDR3 is built from 15 residues. This CDR3 is CASSALGDRVYEQYF. The CDR3 coding sequence is TGTGCCAGCAGCGCCCTAGGAGACAGGGTCTACGAGCAGTACTTC.

V usage is TRBV30 and J usage is TRBJ1-5; D uncertain. V dropped 5 bases and J dropped 3 bases, with 20 bases sitting between them. The germline CDR1 and CDR2 sequences are GTSNPN and SVGIG (reference sequence). The CDR3 is 16 amino acids. The CDR3 nucleotides read TGTGCCTGGGGTCTACTCGATAGATTTTTCAATCAGCCCCAGCATTTT. Translated: CAWGLLDRFFNQPQHF.

J is TRBJ2-2 and V is TRBV3-1 (or the pseudogene TRBV3-2), with 8 bases matching TRBD2. The J segment lost 4 bases and the V segment lost 6 bases, leaving 10 bases of the junction unmatched. The length of the CDR3 is 16 residues. Germline V gene data show CDR1 as LGHDT and CDR2 as YNNKEL (reference sequence). DNA of the CDR3: TGTGCCAGCAGTCGGGGGGGAGCGGGCAGCACCGGGGAGCTGTTTTTT. Protein: CASSRGGAGSTGELFF.

In its sample, this clone was seen once. This chain joins TRBV7-9 and TRBJ1-2, with TRBD1 matching 9 bases. J gave up 7 bases and V 2 bases, and 2 bases lay outside the gene matches. CDR1 is SEHNR, CDR2 FQNEAQ, per germline (reference sequence). CDR3 length equals 13 residues. In nucleotides, the CDR3 is TGTGCCAGCAGCTTACGGGACAGGGCTGGCTACACCTTC. Translating it yields CASSLRDRAGYTF.

The chain combines TRBV9 with TRBJ1-1; D is possibly TRBD1 (5 bases). The V gene's germline CDR1 is SGDLS and CDR2 YYNGEE. V lost 4 bases to trimming and J lost 5 bases, with 15 bases between them. This CDR3 comprises 14 residues. This CDR3 reads CASSPWGGGTEAFF. For the CDR3, the DNA is TGTGCCAGCAGCCCCTGGGGGGGTGGTACTGAAGCTTTCTTT.

J is TRBJ2-1 and V is TRBV20-1; D is uncertain. CDR3 length equals 11 residues. Trimming pared 4 bases from V and 12 bases from J, leaving 13 bases between. Per the germline V gene, CDR1 is DFQATT and CDR2 is SNEGSKA (reference sequence). Written as DNA, the CDR3 is TGCAGTGCTACCTTTTCTAGTAGGCAGTTCTTC. Translation gives CSATFSSRQFF.

The chain combines TRBV28 with TRBJ2-7; D unclear. CDR1 is MDHEN, CDR2 SYDVKM, per germline. Between the trimmed V and J ends, which lost 3 bases and 5 bases, there was a span of 11 bases. The CDR3 runs 13 residues. CDR3 sequence reads: CASSLRPSHEQYF. CDR3 in DNA: TGTGCCAGCAGTTTGAGGCCTTCCCACGAGCAGTACTTC.

This chain connects TRBV27 to TRBJ1-5; D call uncertain. The germline CDR1 and CDR2 sequences are MNHEY and SMNVEV (reference sequence). The CDR3 extends over 15 amino acids. The V end lost 1 base, the J end lost 2 bases, and 9 bases lay between the germline ends. The CDR3 nucleotides read TGTGCCAGCAGTTTATGGGCCTGGGGCAATCAGCCCCAGCATTTT. This gives the protein CASSLWAWGNQPQHF.

The chain combines TRBV7-3 with TRBJ2-1; tentative D call: TRBD1 (6 bases). V lost 8 bases and J 0 bases, leaving 14 bases between the germline ends. This CDR3 region has 15 residues. Germline V CDR1 and CDR2: SGHTA, FQGTGA. Here the CDR3 DNA reads TGTGCCAGCCAGGTAGGACAGAGCTCCTACAATGAGCAGTTCTTC. It specifies CASQVGQSSYNEQFF.

The V call is TRBV11-2, the J call TRBJ2-7; 10 positions match TRBD2. This CDR3 spans 14 amino acids. J was trimmed by 5 bases and V by 2 bases; bases with no gene match: 3. Germline-derived CDR1 and CDR2 are SGHAT and FQNNGV. The DNA for the CDR3 is TGTGCCAGCAGCTTACCTAGCGGGAGTAACGAGCAGTACTTC. Translation: CASSLPSGSNEQYF.

V is TRBV6-5 and J is TRBJ2-7; a weak D match, TRBD1 (7 bases). Germline loops: CDR1 MNHEY, CDR2 SVGAGI. The CDR3 is 15 residues long. V lost 5 bases and J lost 0, with 14 bases in between. The CDR3 nucleotides read TGTGCCAGCAGTCCCCTTCAGGGGGGCTCCTACGAGCAGTACTTC. It codes for CASSPLQGGSYEQYF.

This chain connects TRBV6-5 to TRBJ2-7; 7 bases match TRBD1. The V segment lost 5 bases and the J segment 3 bases; nucleotides outside the gene matches: 4. This CDR3 spans 13 amino acids. The germline V gene has CDR1 MNHEY and CDR2 SVGAGI. CDR3 sequence: CASSRGPRYEQYF. The CDR3 nucleotides are TGTGCCAGCAGTAGGGGGCCCCGCTACGAGCAGTACTTC.

This clone was observed a single time. The J gene is TRBJ1-6, the V gene TRBV27; D may be TRBD1 (5 bases). Germline CDR1 and CDR2: MNHEY and SMNVEV (reference sequence). The CDR3 sequence is 15 residues long. Between the trimmed V and J ends, which lost 6 bases and 4 bases, there was a span of 13 bases. Written as DNA, the CDR3 is TGTGCCAGCAGGGGAACAGGTCTGTATAATTCACCCCTCCACTTT. It yields the protein CASRGTGLYNSPLHF.

The J gene is TRBJ2-3, the V gene TRBV15; the match to TRBD2 covers 10 bases. The CDR3 runs to 19 residues. V was clipped by 0 bases and J by 0 bases; unmatched bases: 9. Per the germline V gene, CDR1 is LNHNV and CDR2 is YYDKDF (reference sequence). The CDR3 DNA follows: TGTGCCACCAGCAGAGATCATAGCGGGAGGTACCCTAGCACAGATACGCAGTATTTT. Translation: CATSRDHSGRYPSTDTQYF. The whole variable domain, filled in from reference TRBV15 and TRBJ2-3, reads DAMVIQNPRYQVTQFGKPVTLSCSQTLNHNVMYWYQQKSSQAPKLLFHYYDKDFNNEADTPDNFQSRRPNTSFCFLDIRSPGLGDTAMYLCATSRDHSGRYPSTDTQYFGPGTRLTVL.

V gene TRBV5-1 combines with J gene TRBJ1-5; 7 bases match TRBD1. The V and J ends lost 4 bases and 5 bases, in that order; junction bases with no gene match: 9. The CDR3 runs to 15 residues. Germline V gene sequence: CDR1 SGHRS, CDR2 YFSETQ. CDR3 in DNA: TGCGCCAGCAGCAAAGGGGGCCGAGGGGATCAGCCCCAGCATTTT. The encoded protein is CASSKGGRGDQPQHF.

J is TRBJ2-3 and V is TRBV19, with TRBD2 matching over 9 bases. V trimming: 5 bases; J trimming: 3 bases; junction bases outside the gene matches: 3. Germline loops: CDR1 LNHDA, CDR2 SQIVND (reference sequence). This CDR3 has 14 residues. The CDR3 region is CASSFAGGTDTQYF. The CDR3 coding sequence is TGTGCCAGTAGTTTTGCGGGAGGGACAGATACGCAGTATTTT.

The chain is built from TRBV15 and TRBJ2-3; D possibly corresponds to TRBD2 (6 bases). Germline CDR1 is LNHNV and CDR2 is YYDKDF (reference sequence). V dropped 0 bases and J dropped 6 bases, with 16 bases sitting between them. The CDR3 totals 16 residues. In DNA form, the CDR3 reads TGTGCCACCAGCAGAGATGCGGGGATTCCAGGCGATACGCAGTATTTT. This codes for CATSRDAGIPGDTQYF.

The chain is built from TRBV6-7 and TRBJ1-3; 7 bases are a match to TRBD1. TRBV6-7 belongs to the ORF category, with a function that is uncertain. Losses at the gene ends were 5 bases for V and 0 bases for J; bases not matched to a gene: 10. This CDR3 spans 17 amino acids. For the CDR3, the DNA is TGTGCCAGCAGTACACCGGGACAGAGACTCTCTGGAAACACCATATATTTT. It codes for CASSTPGQRLSGNTIYF.

The genes are TRBV6-5 and TRBJ2-5; D ambiguous. With 6 bases removed from V and 0 bases from J, the gap between germline ends came to 5 bases. CDR3 length equals 12 residues. CDR1 is MNHEY and CDR2 is SVGAGI in the germline V gene. This CDR3 is CASRAYQETQYF. The CDR3 DNA follows: TGTGCCAGCAGAGCGTACCAAGAGACCCAGTACTTC.

The chain has TRBV19 and TRBJ1-5; 7 nucleotides agree with TRBD1. With V trimmed by 3 bases and J by 1 base, 6 bases remained unmatched. This CDR3 is 16 amino acids long. Per germline, CDR1 LNHDA and CDR2 SQIVND (reference sequence). As DNA, the CDR3 is TGTGCCAGTAGTATTTACGGCAGGGGGAGCAATCAGCCCCAGCATTTT. Its protein is CASSIYGRGSNQPQHF.

The genes are TRBV7-2 and TRBJ2-1, with 9 nucleotides matching TRBD1. Germline V gene data show CDR1 as SGHTA and CDR2 as FQGNSA. The CDR3 covers 15 residues. J was trimmed by 5 bases and V by 1 base; bases with no gene match: 3. The CDR3 DNA reads TGTGCCAGCAGCTTAGACAGGGGGCTGGACAATGAGCAGTTCTTC. Translated, it gives CASSLDRGLDNEQFF.

J is TRBJ2-7 and V is TRBV12-3 or TRBV12-4, with no clear D. The CDR3 is 12 residues long. V was cut by 3 bases and J by 1 base, with 4 bases left in between. The CDR3 region has the DNA TGTGCCAGCAGTTTCATTTCCTACGAGCAGTACTTC. The encoded protein is CASSFISYEQYF.

This clone was picked up a small number of times. The germline gene is not matched at one end of the junction; a read error may be the cause. The CDR3 nucleotides are TGTGCCAGCAGCTTAGAGTCAGGGGAAAAACTGCTTTTT. Amino acid sequence: CASSLESGEKLLF. The rearrangement joins TRBV7-9 to TRBJ1-4, with a tentative D call TRBD1 (6 bases). Germline V lookup: CDR1 SEHNR, CDR2 FQNEAQ (reference sequence). CDR3 length: 13 amino acids.

The chain employs TRBV12-3 or TRBV12-4 and TRBJ2-1; D may be TRBD2 (5 bases). The CDR3 length is 13 residues. V lost 1 base, J lost 7 bases, and 8 bases lay in between. CDR3 in DNA: TGTGCCAGCAGTTTAGACGGCGGGAATGAGCAGTTCTTC. The encoded protein is CASSLDGGNEQFF.

The rearrangement uses TRBV5-1 and TRBJ1-2; 7 bases map to TRBD1. The CDR3 is made up of 15 amino acids. V trimming: 0 bases; J trimming: 4 bases; junction bases outside the gene matches: 6. Germline CDR1 reads SGHRS; CDR2 reads YFSETQ. The CDR3 DNA follows: TGCGCCAGCAGCTTGGGAGACAGGGATCGCTATGGCTACACCTTC. It specifies CASSLGDRDRYGYTF. The variable domain in full, with the rest retrieved from reference TRBV5-1 and TRBJ1-2, is KAGVTQTPRYLIKTRGQQVTLSCSPISGHRSVSWYQQTPGQGLQFLFEYFSETQRNKGNFPGRFSGRQFSNSRSEMNVSTLELGDSALYLCASSLGDRDRYGYTFGSGTRLTVV.